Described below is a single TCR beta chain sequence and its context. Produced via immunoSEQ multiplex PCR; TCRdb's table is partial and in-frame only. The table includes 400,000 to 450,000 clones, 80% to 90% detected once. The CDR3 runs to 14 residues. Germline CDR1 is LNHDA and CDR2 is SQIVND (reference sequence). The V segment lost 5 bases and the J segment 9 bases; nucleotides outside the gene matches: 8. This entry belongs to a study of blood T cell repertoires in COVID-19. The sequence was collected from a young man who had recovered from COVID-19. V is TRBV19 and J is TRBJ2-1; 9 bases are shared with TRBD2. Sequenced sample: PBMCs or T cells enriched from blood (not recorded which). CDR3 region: CASSSVAGVGEQFF. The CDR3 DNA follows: TGTGCCAGTAGTTCGGTAGCGGGAGTAGGTGAGCAGTTCTTC.